This TCR beta chain was sequenced in a study of cytomegalovirus exposure and HLA in healthy donors. Study context: Roughly 80 million unique TCRs from HLA-typed donors were held in an early data release.

A multiplex PCR was run with 60 Vbeta primers and 13 Jbeta primers. TCRdb's table, derived via immunoSEQ multiplex PCR, lists solely in-frame clones and lacks some. Altogether about 180,000 clones are present, 76% being singletons, with the ten largest covering less than 2.5%. CDR1 and CDR2 (germline): SEHNR, FQNEAQ (reference sequence). This CDR3 comprises 11 residues. V lost 8 bases and J 2 bases, leaving 7 bases between the germline ends. With respect to this clone: Its antigen is currently unknown.

General observations from the study: A cluster of highly shared sequence variants was likely a sequencing artifact.

The sample was PBMCs. The TCR sequence derives from a woman aged 25 to 39 in good health and CMV-seropositive. V is TRBV7-9 and J is TRBJ2-7; D is undetermined. CDR3: CASRSTYEQYF. CDR3 bases: TGTGCCAGCCGGAGCACCTACGAGCAGTACTTC.